This T cell receptor beta chain derives from a study of T cells in women clearing cervical HPV infection. Regarding the study as a whole: Associations may precede or follow infection; HPV-specific or memory T cells were not isolated. CIN3+ cases had significantly higher TCR repertoire richness than controls, but evenness did not differ.

Points on this clone: Antigen specificity is unknown. The CDR3 end is not reached by the read, which stops 3 residues before it; the germline J gene fills it in.

Sequencing was performed with immunoSEQ multiplex PCR; in TCRdb, only in-frame clones are kept and a portion is missing. The sample yields about 25,000 clones, of which the top ten take up over 5%. The germline gives CDR1 LNHDA, CDR2 SQIVND (reference sequence). The trim removed 7 bases at V and 5 bases at J, leaving 18 bases unmatched. The CDR3 contains 19 residues. Sequenced material: blood buffy coat. The chain links TRBV19 to TRBJ1-5, with 12 bases lining up with TRBD1. This clonotype was sampled from a woman aged 18 to 75 with a cervical HPV16 infection that either progressed to CIN3+ or cleared (not recorded which). The CDR3 loop is CASNPSGTGGPFRDQPQHF. The part of the CDR3 DNA that was read is TGTGCCAGTAACCCCTCCGGGACAGGGGGCCCATTCCGAGATCAGCCC.